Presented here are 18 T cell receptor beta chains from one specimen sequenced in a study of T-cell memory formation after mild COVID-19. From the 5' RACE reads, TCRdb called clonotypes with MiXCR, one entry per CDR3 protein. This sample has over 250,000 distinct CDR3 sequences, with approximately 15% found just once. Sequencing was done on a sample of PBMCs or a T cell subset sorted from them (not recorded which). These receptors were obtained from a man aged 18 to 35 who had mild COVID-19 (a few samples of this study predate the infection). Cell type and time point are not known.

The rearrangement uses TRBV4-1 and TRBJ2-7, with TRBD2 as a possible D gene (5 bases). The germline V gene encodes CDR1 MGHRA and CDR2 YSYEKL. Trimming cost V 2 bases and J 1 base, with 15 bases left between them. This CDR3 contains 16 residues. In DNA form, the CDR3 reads TGCGCCAGCAGCCAAAGAGCGGTAGGGTTTTCCTACGAGCAGTACTTC. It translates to CASSQRAVGFSYEQYF.

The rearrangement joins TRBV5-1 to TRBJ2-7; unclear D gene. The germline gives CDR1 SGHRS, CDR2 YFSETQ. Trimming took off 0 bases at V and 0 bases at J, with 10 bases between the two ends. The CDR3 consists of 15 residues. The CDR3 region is CASSLAVLSSYEQYF. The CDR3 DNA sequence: TGCGCCAGCAGCTTGGCTGTGCTGAGCTCCTACGAGCAGTACTTC.

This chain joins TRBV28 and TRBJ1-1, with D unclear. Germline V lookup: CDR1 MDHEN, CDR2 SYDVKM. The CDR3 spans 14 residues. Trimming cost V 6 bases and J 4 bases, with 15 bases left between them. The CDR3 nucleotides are TGTGCCAGCAGGATGCCGGGTTTTGCCACTGAAGCTTTCTTT. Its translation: CASRMPGFATEAFF.

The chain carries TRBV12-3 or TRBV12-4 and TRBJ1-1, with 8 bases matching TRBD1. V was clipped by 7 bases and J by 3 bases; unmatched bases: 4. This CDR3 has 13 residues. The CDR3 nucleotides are TGTGCCAGCACCCCGGACAGGGACACTGAAGCTTTCTTT. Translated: CASTPDRDTEAFF.

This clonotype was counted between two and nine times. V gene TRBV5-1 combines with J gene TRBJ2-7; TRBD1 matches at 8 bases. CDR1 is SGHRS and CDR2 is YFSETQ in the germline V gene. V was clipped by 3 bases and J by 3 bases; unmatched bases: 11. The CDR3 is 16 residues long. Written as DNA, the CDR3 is TGCGCCAGCAGCTCTCAACCGGGACAGGTCTTCTACGAGCAGTACTTC. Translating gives CASSSQPGQVFYEQYF.

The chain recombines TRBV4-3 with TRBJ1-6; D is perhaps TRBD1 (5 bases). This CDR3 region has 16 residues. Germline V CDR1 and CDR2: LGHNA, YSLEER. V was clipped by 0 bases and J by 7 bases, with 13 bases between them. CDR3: CASSQDPGTQNSPLHF. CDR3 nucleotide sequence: TGCGCCAGCAGCCAAGATCCGGGGACCCAAAATTCACCCCTCCACTTT.

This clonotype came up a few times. The CDR3 nucleotides read TGCGCCAGCAGACTACCCAGGTCAGATACGCAGTATTTT. Its protein product is CASRLPRSDTQYF. V and J are TRBV5-1 and TRBJ2-3, with D hard to call. The ends were cut back, 5 bases at V and 4 bases at J, with 11 bases in the middle. This CDR3 contains 13 residues. Per the germline V gene, CDR1 is SGHRS and CDR2 is YFSETQ. The full variable domain, in which reference TRBV5-1 and TRBJ2-3 provide the parts outside the CDR3, is KAGVTQTPRYLIKTRGQQVTLSCSPISGHRSVSWYQQTPGQGLQFLFEYFSETQRNKGNFPGRFSGRQFSNSRSEMNVSTLELGDSALYLCASRLPRSDTQYFGPGTRLTVL.

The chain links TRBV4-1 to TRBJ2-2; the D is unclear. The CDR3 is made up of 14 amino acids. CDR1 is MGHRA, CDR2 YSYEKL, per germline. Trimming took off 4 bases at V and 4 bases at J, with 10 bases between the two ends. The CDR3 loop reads CASSPSFSTGELFF. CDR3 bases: TGCGCCAGCAGCCCAAGCTTCAGCACCGGGGAGCTGTTTTTT.

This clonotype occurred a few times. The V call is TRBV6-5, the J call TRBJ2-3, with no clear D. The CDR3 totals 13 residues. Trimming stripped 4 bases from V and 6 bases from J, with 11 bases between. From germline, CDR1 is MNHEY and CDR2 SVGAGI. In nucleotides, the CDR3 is TGTGCCAGCAGTTGGGCCCTATCGGATACGCAGTATTTT. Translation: CASSWALSDTQYF.

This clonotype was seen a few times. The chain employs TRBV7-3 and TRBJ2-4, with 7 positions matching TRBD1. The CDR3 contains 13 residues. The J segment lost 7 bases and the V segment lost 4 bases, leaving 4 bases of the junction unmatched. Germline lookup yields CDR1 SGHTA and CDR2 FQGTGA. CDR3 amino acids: CASSSGQDNIQYF. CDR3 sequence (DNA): TGTGCCAGCAGCTCTGGACAGGATAACATTCAGTACTTC.

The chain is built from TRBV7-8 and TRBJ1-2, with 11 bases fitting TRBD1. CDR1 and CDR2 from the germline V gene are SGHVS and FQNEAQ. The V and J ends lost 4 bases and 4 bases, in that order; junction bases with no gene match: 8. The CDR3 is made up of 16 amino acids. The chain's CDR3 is CASSSGQGAISYGYTF. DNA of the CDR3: TGTGCCAGCAGCTCTGGACAGGGGGCAATTAGCTATGGCTACACCTTC.

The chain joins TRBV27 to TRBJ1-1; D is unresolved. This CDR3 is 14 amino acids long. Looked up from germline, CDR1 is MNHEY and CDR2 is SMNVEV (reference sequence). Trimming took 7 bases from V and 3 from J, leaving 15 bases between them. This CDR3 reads CASNRGSLDTEAFF. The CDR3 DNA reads TGTGCCAGCAACAGAGGGTCTCTGGACACTGAAGCTTTCTTT.

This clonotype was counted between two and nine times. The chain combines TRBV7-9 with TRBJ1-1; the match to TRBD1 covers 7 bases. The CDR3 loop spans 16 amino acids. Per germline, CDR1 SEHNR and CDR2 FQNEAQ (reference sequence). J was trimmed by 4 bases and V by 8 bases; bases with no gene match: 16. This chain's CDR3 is CASRPSGQQFLTEAFF. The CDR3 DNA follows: TGTGCCAGCCGACCTTCGGGACAGCAGTTCCTCACTGAAGCTTTCTTT.

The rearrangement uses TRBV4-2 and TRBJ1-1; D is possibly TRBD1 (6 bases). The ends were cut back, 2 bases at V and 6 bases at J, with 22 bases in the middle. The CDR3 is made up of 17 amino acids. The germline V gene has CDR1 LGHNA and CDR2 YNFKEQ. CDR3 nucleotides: TGTGCCAGCAGCCAAACCTCGAGGGGGGGGATGAGGGCTGAAGCTTTCTTT. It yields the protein CASSQTSRGGMRAEAFF.

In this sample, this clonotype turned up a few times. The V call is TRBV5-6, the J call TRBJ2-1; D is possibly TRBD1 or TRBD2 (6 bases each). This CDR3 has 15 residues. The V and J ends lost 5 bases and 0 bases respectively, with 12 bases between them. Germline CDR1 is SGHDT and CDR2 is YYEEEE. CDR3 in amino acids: CASRGGLSSYNEQFF. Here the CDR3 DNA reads TGTGCCAGCAGAGGGGGGCTGAGCTCCTACAATGAGCAGTTCTTC.

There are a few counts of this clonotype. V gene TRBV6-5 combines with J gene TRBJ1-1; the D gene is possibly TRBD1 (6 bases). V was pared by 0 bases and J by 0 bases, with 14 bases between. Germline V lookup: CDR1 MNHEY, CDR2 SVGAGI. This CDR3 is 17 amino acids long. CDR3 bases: TGTGCCAGCAGTTACTCCTTATTCGGGGACATGAACACTGAAGCTTTCTTT. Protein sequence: CASSYSLFGDMNTEAFF.

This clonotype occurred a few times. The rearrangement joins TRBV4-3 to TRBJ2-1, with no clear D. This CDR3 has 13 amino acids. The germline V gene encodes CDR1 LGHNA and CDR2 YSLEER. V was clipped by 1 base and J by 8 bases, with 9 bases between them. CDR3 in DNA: TGCGCCAGCAGCCAAGTCGTGGGGTATGAGCAGTTCTTC. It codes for CASSQVVGYEQFF.

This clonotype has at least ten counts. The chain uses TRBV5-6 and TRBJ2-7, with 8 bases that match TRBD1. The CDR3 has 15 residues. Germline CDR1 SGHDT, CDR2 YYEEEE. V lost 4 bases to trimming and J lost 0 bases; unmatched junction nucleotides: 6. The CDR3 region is CASSGRDRSSYEQYF. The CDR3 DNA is TGTGCCAGCAGCGGCCGGGACAGGAGCTCCTACGAGCAGTACTTC.